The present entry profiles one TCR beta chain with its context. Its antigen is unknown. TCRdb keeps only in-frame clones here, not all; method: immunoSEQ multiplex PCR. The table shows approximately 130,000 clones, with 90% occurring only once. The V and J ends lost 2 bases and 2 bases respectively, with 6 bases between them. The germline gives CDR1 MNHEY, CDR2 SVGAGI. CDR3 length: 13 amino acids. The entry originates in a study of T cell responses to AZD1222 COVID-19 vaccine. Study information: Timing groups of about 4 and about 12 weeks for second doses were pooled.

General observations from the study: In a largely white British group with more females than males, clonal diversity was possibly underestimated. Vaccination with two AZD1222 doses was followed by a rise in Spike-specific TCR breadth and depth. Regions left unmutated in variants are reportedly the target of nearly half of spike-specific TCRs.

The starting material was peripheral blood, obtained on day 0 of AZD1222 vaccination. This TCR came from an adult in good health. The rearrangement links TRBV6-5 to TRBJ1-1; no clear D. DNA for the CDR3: TGTGCCAGCAGTTACCTACAAAACACTGAAGCTTTCTTT. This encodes CASSYLQNTEAFF.